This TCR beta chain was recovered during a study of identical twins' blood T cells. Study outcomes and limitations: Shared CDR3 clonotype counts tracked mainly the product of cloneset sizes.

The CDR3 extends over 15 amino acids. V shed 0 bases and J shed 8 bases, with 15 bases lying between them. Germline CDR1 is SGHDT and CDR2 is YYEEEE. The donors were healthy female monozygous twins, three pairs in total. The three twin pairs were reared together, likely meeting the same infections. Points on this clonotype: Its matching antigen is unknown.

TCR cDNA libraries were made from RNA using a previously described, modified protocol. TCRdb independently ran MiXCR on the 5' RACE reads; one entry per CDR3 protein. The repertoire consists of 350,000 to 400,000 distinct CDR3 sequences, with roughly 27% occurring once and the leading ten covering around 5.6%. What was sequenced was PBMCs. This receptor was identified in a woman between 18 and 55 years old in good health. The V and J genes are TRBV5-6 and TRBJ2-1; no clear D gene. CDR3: CASSLDRATLYEQFF. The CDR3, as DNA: TGTGCCAGCAGCTTGGATCGGGCTACCCTATATGAGCAGTTCTTC.